The 16 T cell receptor beta chains in this list originate from one sample, sequenced in a study of T cells in localized non-small cell lung cancer. The repertoire was sequenced with immunoSEQ multiplex PCR; TCRdb's copy has only in-frame clones and lacks some. The table has some 80,000 clones, 84% seen once. The material sequenced was peripheral blood, taken before any cancer treatment. The receptors derive from a man between 40 and 70 years old with stage I lung adenocarcinoma.

This chain joins TRBV19 and TRBJ1-1; D may be TRBD1 (5 bases). CDR1 and CDR2 (germline): LNHDA, SQIVND (reference sequence). V was shortened by 0 bases and J by 0 bases, with 11 bases between the two germline ends. CDR3 length: 16 residues. CDR3: CASSIDQRGLNTEAFF. The CDR3 nucleotides read TGTGCCAGTAGTATAGATCAGAGGGGTCTGAACACTGAAGCTTTCTTT.

The V gene is TRBV9, the J gene TRBJ1-2; D is perhaps TRBD1 (5 bases). Trimming stripped 0 bases from V and 0 bases from J, with 9 bases between. Germline CDR1 and CDR2: SGDLS and YYNGEE. There are 15 residues in the CDR3. The CDR3: CASSVGGAANYGYTF. DNA of the CDR3: TGTGCCAGCAGCGTAGGAGGGGCAGCTAACTATGGCTACACCTTC.

J is TRBJ2-1 and V is TRBV7-9, with 13 positions matching TRBD2. Per germline, CDR1 SEHNR and CDR2 FQNEAQ (reference sequence). The CDR3 is 16 residues long. Germline trimming cut 4 bases from V and 6 bases from J; bases unmatched to any gene: 6. The CDR3 reads CASSSPGLAGVNEQFF. CDR3 bases: TGTGCCAGCAGCTCCCCAGGACTAGCGGGAGTCAATGAGCAGTTCTTC.

The chain combines TRBV27 with TRBJ2-7; 13 positions match TRBD2. With 8 bases clipped from V and 4 bases from J, the junction kept 8 bases outside the gene matches. Germline V gives CDR1 MNHEY, CDR2 SMNVEV (reference sequence). The CDR3 sequence is 15 residues long. CDR3 amino acids: CASRGLAGVKYEQYF. The DNA for the CDR3 is TGTGCCAGCCGTGGACTAGCGGGAGTAAAATACGAGCAGTACTTC.

The chain is built from TRBV15 and TRBJ2-2; possibly TRBD1 for D (5 bases). Germline CDR1 and CDR2: LNHNV and YYDKDF (reference sequence). Trimming stripped 0 bases from V and 7 bases from J, with 9 bases between. CDR3 length: 14 amino acids. The CDR3 loop is CATSRDRTSGELFF. CDR3 sequence (DNA): TGTGCCACCAGCAGAGATCGGACAAGCGGGGAGCTGTTTTTT.

The chain recombines TRBV7-3 with TRBJ2-3; no firm D call. Germline V gene data show CDR1 as SGHTA and CDR2 as FQGTGA. The CDR3 runs 14 residues. The V end lost 4 bases, the J end lost 3 bases, and 11 bases lay between the germline ends. The CDR3 nucleotides read TGTGCCAGCAGCTCCTTCCCCCTAACAGATACGCAGTATTTT. This encodes CASSSFPLTDTQYF.

The V call is TRBV28, the J call TRBJ1-2; D ambiguous. The CDR3 is made up of 14 amino acids. Germline V lookup: CDR1 MDHEN, CDR2 SYDVKM. V lost 2 bases and J 8 bases, leaving 15 bases between the germline ends. CDR3 residues: CASSLEGLGGGYTF. CDR3 in DNA: TGTGCCAGCAGTTTAGAGGGCCTTGGTGGGGGCTACACCTTC.

The chain recombines TRBV19 with TRBJ1-5; D remains unclear. CDR1 and CDR2 (germline): LNHDA, SQIVND (reference sequence). CDR3 length equals 13 residues. Deletions cut 0 bases from V and 7 bases from J, with 7 bases between. The CDR3 DNA is TGTGCCAGTAGTATAGAAGGAAAACAGCCCCAGCATTTT. It specifies CASSIEGKQPQHF.

The gene calls are TRBV11-2 and TRBJ2-2; D possibly corresponds to TRBD1 (6 bases). The CDR3 covers 18 residues. Trimming removed 1 base from V and 4 bases from J, with 19 bases in between. Germline V lookup: CDR1 SGHAT, CDR2 FQNNGV. The CDR3 region has the DNA TGTGCCAGCAGCTTAGTACTCGTACAGGGTCGAGTCACCGGGGAGCTGTTTTTT. Its translation is CASSLVLVQGRVTGELFF.

In this sample, this clone turned up a few times. The V gene is TRBV5-6, the J gene TRBJ1-2, with a possible D match to TRBD1 (5 bases). The germline V and J ends were trimmed by 4 bases and 8 bases, with 9 bases remaining between them. Germline CDR1 reads SGHDT; CDR2 reads YYEEEE. This CDR3 is 11 amino acids long. The CDR3 DNA follows: TGTGCCAGCAGCCAAGGGGTCGGCTACACCTTC. It translates to CASSQGVGYTF.

The chain joins TRBV5-1 to TRBJ2-7; the match to TRBD2 covers 13 bases. The CDR3 has 16 residues. From germline, CDR1 is SGHRS and CDR2 YFSETQ. J was trimmed by 2 bases and V by 0 bases; bases with no gene match: 2. CDR3 loop: CASSLGLAGGPYEQYF. The CDR3 DNA reads TGCGCCAGCAGCTTGGGACTAGCGGGAGGTCCCTACGAGCAGTACTTC.

This chain connects TRBV27 to TRBJ1-1; 10 nucleotides line up with TRBD1. Looked up from germline, CDR1 is MNHEY and CDR2 is SMNVEV (reference sequence). This CDR3 spans 16 amino acids. With 2 bases clipped from V and 5 bases from J, the junction kept 8 bases outside the gene matches. CDR3 loop: CASSLDRGLGSTEAFF. In nucleotides, the CDR3 is TGTGCCAGCAGTTTAGACAGGGGGCTAGGGAGTACTGAAGCTTTCTTT.

V gene TRBV19 combines with J gene TRBJ2-6; perhaps D is TRBD1 or TRBD2 (5 bases each). This CDR3 spans 16 amino acids. Germline V lookup: CDR1 LNHDA, CDR2 SQIVND (reference sequence). V lost 6 bases, J lost 1 base, and 13 bases lay in between. The CDR3 loop reads CASRERGISGANVLTF. CDR3 DNA: TGTGCCAGTAGAGAGAGGGGAATATCTGGGGCCAACGTCCTGACTTTC.

The V gene is TRBV5-6, the J gene TRBJ1-2; a possible D gene is TRBD1 (6 bases). This CDR3 comprises 12 residues. Trimming pared 4 bases from V and 5 bases from J, leaving 9 bases between. Germline V gene lookup returns CDR1 SGHDT and CDR2 YYEEEE. Here the CDR3 DNA reads TGTGCCAGCAGCGAGGACAGATATGGCTACACCTTC. It yields the protein CASSEDRYGYTF.

CDR3 coding DNA: TGCGCCAGCAGGGCACCCGACAGGGGGAGAATGGAGACCCAGTACTTC. Amino acids: CASRAPDRGRMETQYF. V is TRBV5-1 and J is TRBJ2-5; 9 bases map to TRBD1. With V trimmed by 5 bases and J by 5 bases, 13 bases remained unmatched. CDR3 length equals 16 residues. The germline V gene encodes CDR1 SGHRS and CDR2 YFSETQ.

The chain recombines TRBV4-3 with TRBJ1-5; no clear D. Trimming shortened V by 0 bases and J by 4 bases, and 10 bases separated the two germline ends. CDR3 size: 15 residues. In germline, CDR1 is LGHNA, CDR2 YSLEER. DNA of the CDR3: TGCGCCAGCAGCCAAGAAAGAGCAGTTAATCAGCCCCAGCATTTT. It yields the protein CASSQERAVNQPQHF.